This T cell receptor beta chain was sequenced during a study of identical twins. Notes on this clonotype: Its matching antigen is unknown.

Whole-study findings and limits: Models underestimated how often monozygotic twins shared out-of-frame TCR alpha.

One entry per CDR3 protein, called by TCRdb with MiXCR from the 5' RACE reads. The sample records about 220,000 distinct CDR3 sequences, approximately 8% being singletons. Germline V lookup: CDR1 MGHDK, CDR2 SYGVNS. V was cut by 0 bases and J by 0 bases, with 8 bases left in between. The length of the CDR3 is 15 residues. The same sample was also studied in work on yellow fever vaccine responses in identical twins.

The sequence was collected from a woman between 18 and 29 years old in good health. The sample consisted of CD8+ T cells sorted from blood. The rearrangement uses TRBV25-1 and TRBJ1-1; the D is unclear. The CDR3 nucleotides read TGTGCCAGCAGTGAATACAGTTTCATGAACACTGAAGCTTTCTTT. This sequence encodes CASSEYSFMNTEAFF.